In its sample, the clone carrying this T cell receptor (beta chain) was seen many times. Trimming removed 1 base from V and 0 bases from J, with 10 bases in between. Germline-derived CDR1 and CDR2 are LNHDA and SQIVND (reference sequence). The CDR3 length is 15 residues. PBMCs were isolated from an approximately 10 ml sample of fresh peripheral blood. The sample comes from a study of Graves' ophthalmopathy and Graves' hyperthyroidism. Amplifying from RNA transcripts, the study obtained TCR beta CDR3 regions. An initial RT-PCR round employing HTBI primers preceded a second-round multiplex PCR. MiXCR, run by TCRdb on the multiplex PCR reads, gives a single entry per CDR3 protein. The table has more than 300,000 distinct CDR3 sequences, approximately 15% seen once; the top ten hold approximately 7%.

The J gene is TRBJ2-7, the V gene TRBV19; D is undetermined. The TCR comes from a woman aged 18-30 years with stable Graves' hyperthyroidism. Sequenced material: peripheral blood. The CDR3 region is CASSIGVVGSYEQYF. The CDR3 DNA is TGTGCCAGTAGTATAGGGGTAGTGGGCTCCTACGAGCAGTACTTC.